The rows below give T cell receptor beta chains drawn from one sample of a study of blood T cells in healthy people across ages. TCRdb re-called the 5' RACE reads with MiXCR, one entry per CDR3 protein. The sample consists of about 1,000,000 distinct CDR3 sequences, under 55% of them appearing once. Sequences were obtained from blood. These receptors were taken from a woman aged 55 to 70 in good health. Both conserved end residues are part of each CDR3. Each record gives: clone size, D gene, J gene, V gene, CDR3 protein, CDR3 DNA. A D gene is named only where the DNA matches it firmly. Clone sizes are given selectively: once, few, many, or a class where the clone is expanded.

- - TRBJ2-5 TRBV27 CASSLSVLQETQYF TGTGCCAGCAGTTTATCGGTTTTGCAAGAGACCCAGTACTTC
- TRBD2 TRBJ2-1 TRBV11-2 CASSAGGLAYNEQFF TGTGCCAGCAGCGCAGGGGGACTAGCTTACAATGAGCAGTTCTTC
- - TRBJ1-6 TRBV6-1 CASKSFNSETYNSPLHF TGTGCCAGCAAATCATTTAACAGCGAGACCTATAATTCACCCCTCCACTTT
- TRBD1 TRBJ1-5 TRBV20-1 CSASRGAGQPQHF TGCAGTGCTAGCAGGGGGGCAGGTCAGCCCCAGCATTTT
few TRBD2 TRBJ2-3 TRBV3-1 CASSQDLLAGGSADTQYF TGTGCCAGCAGCCAAGATCTTCTAGCGGGAGGCAGTGCAGATACGCAGTATTTT
- TRBD2 TRBJ2-1 TRBV5-1 CASSLVPTSGSSPSYNEQFF TGCGCCAGCAGCTTGGTTCCCACTAGCGGGAGTTCCCCCTCCTACAATGAGCAGTTCTTC
few - TRBJ2-3 TRBV20-1 CSARVPSTDTQYF TGCAGTGCTAGAGTCCCTAGCACAGATACGCAGTATTTT
few - TRBJ1-2 TRBV15 CATSSIPSGLHYGYTF TGTGCCACCAGCAGTATCCCGTCAGGTTTACACTATGGCTACACCTTC
- TRBD2 TRBJ2-1 TRBV5-1 CASGRLAGGPNEQFF TGCGCCAGCGGCAGGCTAGCGGGAGGACCCAATGAGCAGTTCTTC
- TRBD2 TRBJ2-5 TRBV3-1 CASSQAGGLAEETQYF TGTGCCAGCAGCCAAGCGGGTGGACTAGCAGAAGAGACCCAGTACTTC
- - TRBJ2-7 TRBV25-1 CATGQFSYEQYF TGTGCCACCGGACAGTTTTCCTACGAGCAGTACTTC
- - TRBJ2-2 TRBV12-3/TRBV12-4 CASSEGDGLIGELFF TGTGCCAGCAGTGAGGGGGACGGGCTCATCGGGGAGCTGTTTTTT
- - TRBJ2-4 TRBV20-1 CSASGEPGPRVNIQYF TGCAGTGCTAGTGGGGAACCGGGACCCCGGGTAAACATTCAGTACTTC
- - TRBJ2-3 TRBV20-1 CSAEKVGTDTQYF TGCAGTGCTGAAAAAGTTGGCACAGATACGCAGTATTTT
- - TRBJ2-5 TRBV4-1 CASSHGDNYNEQYF TGCGCCAGCAGCCATGGAGACAATTACAATGAGCAGTACTTC
- TRBD1 TRBJ2-1 TRBV20-1 CSARIPRQGAYNEQFF TGCAGTGCCCGAATCCCCCGACAGGGGGCCTACAATGAGCAGTTCTTC
- - TRBJ2-6 TRBV27 CAARGAGANVLTF TGTGCCGCCAGGGGGGCTGGGGCCAACGTCCTGACTTTC
- - TRBJ1-2 TRBV7-8 CASSLAAETRIINYGYTF TGTGCCAGCAGCTTAGCGGCCGAGACTCGTATTATCAACTATGGCTACACCTTC
- TRBD1 TRBJ2-7 TRBV24-1 CATSDPTGGGFHEQYF TGTGCCACCAGTGATCCTACAGGGGGCGGTTTCCATGAGCAGTACTTC
few - TRBJ2-7 TRBV6-2/TRBV6-3 CASSYGTSLEQYF TGTGCCAGCAGTTACGGGACCTCCTTAGAGCAGTACTTC
few TRBD2 TRBJ2-5 TRBV13 CASSLRLAGVEETQYF TGTGCCAGCAGCCTCAGACTAGCGGGAGTGGAGGAGACCCAGTACTTC
- - TRBJ2-5 TRBV20-1 CSAPSWGKETQYF TGCAGTGCCCCGAGCTGGGGTAAAGAGACCCAGTACTTC
- - TRBJ1-1 TRBV27 CASSLSREGTEAFF TGTGCCAGCAGTTTATCGAGGGAAGGCACTGAAGCTTTCTTT
- TRBD2 TRBJ2-5 TRBV4-2 CASSQVTLAGDSWETQYF TGTGCCAGCAGCCAAGTCACCCTAGCGGGAGACTCTTGGGAGACCCAGTACTTC
- - TRBJ2-7 TRBV14 CASSQGRQYSYEQYF TGTGCCAGCAGCCAAGGGAGACAGTACTCCTACGAGCAGTACTTC
few - TRBJ1-2 TRBV5-6 CASSFPRNNYGYTF TGTGCCAGCAGCTTCCCTCGAAATAACTATGGCTACACCTTC